The 18 T cell receptor beta chains in this list originate from one sample, sequenced in a study of monozygotic twins with inflammatory bowel disease. TCRdb reanalyzed the 5' RACE reads and collapses them to one entry per CDR3 protein, without DNA. The sample's table shows approximately 380,000 distinct CDR3 sequences. The sequenced sample was blood. These receptors all stem from a human donor with ulcerative colitis or Crohn's disease, or a healthy co-twin of an affected twin (not recorded which).

The chain couples TRBV6-5 to TRBJ1-1; TCRdb's D gene call, TRBD1, goes unchecked for lack of DNA. This CDR3 has 17 residues. Germline CDR1 and CDR2: MNHEY and SVGAGI. CDR3 protein: CASSYPGTGGVRTEAFF.

The chain uses TRBV7-9 and TRBJ2-3; as DNA is missing, the TRBD2 call by TCRdb cannot be tested. Per the germline V gene, CDR1 is SEHNR and CDR2 is FQNEAQ (reference sequence). This CDR3 comprises 15 residues. CDR3 region: CARTPLAGVTDTQYF.

The chain joins TRBV4-3 to TRBJ2-7; the D gene TCRdb calls, TRBD1, cannot be checked with no DNA. The CDR3 sequence is 13 residues long. Germline-derived CDR1 and CDR2 are LGHNA and YSLEER. The CDR3 reads CASSRGGDYEQYF.

This chain connects TRBV6-1 to TRBJ2-6; TCRdb's D call, TRBD1, is unchecked because there is no DNA. This CDR3 has 16 amino acids. Germline V gene data show CDR1 as MNHNS and CDR2 as SASEGT. The CDR3 region is CASTTTGGLGANVLTF.

The chain combines TRBV7-9 with TRBJ2-7; TCRdb gives TRBD1 as the D gene, but with no DNA this cannot be confirmed. Germline V lookup: CDR1 SEHNR, CDR2 FQNEAQ (reference sequence). This CDR3 region has 16 residues. This CDR3 is CASSPTDRAGSYEQYF.

The rearrangement uses TRBV6-2 or TRBV6-3 and TRBJ1-3; TCRdb lists TRBD1, though no DNA is available to test this call. CDR1 is MNHEY and CDR2 is SVGEGT in the germline V gene. The CDR3 sequence is 16 residues long. CDR3 loop: CASSSGQGARGNTIYF.

This chain connects TRBV7-2 to TRBJ2-7; TCRdb selects TRBD2, and the lack of DNA leaves this call unchecked. The V gene's germline CDR1 is SGHTA and CDR2 FQGNSA. The CDR3 covers 13 residues. This chain's CDR3 is CASSWGLAGGEYF.

This chain links TRBV7-8 with TRBJ1-1. The CDR3 spans 14 residues. Germline V gene sequence: CDR1 SGHVS, CDR2 FQNEAQ. The CDR3 reads CASSLSTGDTEAFF.

J is TRBJ2-3 and V is TRBV7-6. The CDR3 runs to 14 residues. Germline lookup yields CDR1 SGHVS and CDR2 FNYEAQ. The CDR3 sequence is CASSLRARTDTQYF.

The V call is TRBV20-1, the J call TRBJ2-1; TCRdb's assignment of TRBD2 cannot be checked, as there is no DNA. There are 17 residues in the CDR3. The germline gives CDR1 DFQATT, CDR2 SNEGSKA (reference sequence). CDR3 sequence reads: CSAPGLAGERGYNEQFF.

The J gene is TRBJ2-5, the V gene TRBV3-1; TCRdb gives TRBD2 as the D gene, but with no DNA this cannot be confirmed. The CDR3 extends over 16 amino acids. From germline, CDR1 is LGHDT and CDR2 YNNKEL (reference sequence). The CDR3 protein is CASSQWGLAGGETQYF.

The rearrangement uses TRBV18 and TRBJ2-7; TCRdb's D gene call, TRBD1, goes unchecked for lack of DNA. This CDR3 contains 13 residues. Per the germline V gene, CDR1 is KGHSH and CDR2 is LQKENI. CDR3: CASSPQGRYEQYF.

CDR3 protein: CATSVLDRDYEQYF. This chain uses TRBV24-1 with TRBJ2-7; TCRdb calls TRBD1, which cannot be checked without DNA. CDR3 length: 14 residues. Looked up from germline, CDR1 is KGHDR and CDR2 is SFDVKD.

The chain combines TRBV12-3 or TRBV12-4 with TRBJ2-5; the TCRdb D gene call, TRBD2, has no DNA to confirm it. The CDR3 has 15 amino acids. This chain's CDR3 is CASSFLGPGFKTQYF.

The chain links TRBV5-4 to TRBJ2-7; TCRdb gives TRBD1 as the D gene, but with no DNA this cannot be confirmed. Germline CDR1 and CDR2: SGHNT and YYREEE (reference sequence). The CDR3 has 15 residues. The CDR3 loop reads CASSLTGGDNYEQYF.

This chain connects TRBV29-1 to TRBJ2-7; the TRBD1 assignment by TCRdb is unverifiable without DNA. This CDR3 comprises 11 residues. The germline CDR1 and CDR2 sequences are SQVTM and ANQGSEA. The chain's CDR3 is CSADRGYEQYF.

The chain employs TRBV12-3 or TRBV12-4 and TRBJ2-7; TCRdb returns TRBD1, unconfirmable since there is no DNA. The length of the CDR3 is 12 residues. This chain's CDR3 is CASSFWGYEQYF.

The rearrangement links TRBV12-5 to TRBJ2-1; the D call from TCRdb, TRBD1, cannot be confirmed without DNA. In germline, CDR1 is LGHNT, CDR2 FRNRAP. The CDR3 spans 13 residues. The CDR3 reads CASESPADPEQFF.